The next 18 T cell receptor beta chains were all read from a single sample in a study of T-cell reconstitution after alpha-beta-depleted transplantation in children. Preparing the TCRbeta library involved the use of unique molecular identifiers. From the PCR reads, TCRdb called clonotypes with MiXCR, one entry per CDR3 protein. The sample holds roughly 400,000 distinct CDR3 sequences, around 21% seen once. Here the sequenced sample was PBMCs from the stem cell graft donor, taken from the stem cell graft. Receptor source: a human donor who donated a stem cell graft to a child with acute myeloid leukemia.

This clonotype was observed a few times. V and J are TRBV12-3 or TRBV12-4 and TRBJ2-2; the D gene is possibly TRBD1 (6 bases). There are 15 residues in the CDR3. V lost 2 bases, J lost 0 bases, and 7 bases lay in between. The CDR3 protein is CASSLNRANTGELFF. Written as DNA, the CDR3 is TGTGCCAGCAGTTTAAACAGGGCGAACACCGGGGAGCTGTTTTTT.

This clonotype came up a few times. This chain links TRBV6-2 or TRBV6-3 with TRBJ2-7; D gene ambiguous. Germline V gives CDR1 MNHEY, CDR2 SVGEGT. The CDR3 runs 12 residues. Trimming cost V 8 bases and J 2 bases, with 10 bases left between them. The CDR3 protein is CASAWLPYEQYF. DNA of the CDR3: TGTGCCAGCGCCTGGCTCCCCTACGAGCAGTACTTC.

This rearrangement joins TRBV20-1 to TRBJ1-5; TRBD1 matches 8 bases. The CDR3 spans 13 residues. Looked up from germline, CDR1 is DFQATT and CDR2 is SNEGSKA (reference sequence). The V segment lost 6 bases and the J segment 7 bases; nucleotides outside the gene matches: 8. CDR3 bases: TGCAGTGCCGGTCAGGGGGCCGGGCAGCCCCAGCATTTT. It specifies CSAGQGAGQPQHF.

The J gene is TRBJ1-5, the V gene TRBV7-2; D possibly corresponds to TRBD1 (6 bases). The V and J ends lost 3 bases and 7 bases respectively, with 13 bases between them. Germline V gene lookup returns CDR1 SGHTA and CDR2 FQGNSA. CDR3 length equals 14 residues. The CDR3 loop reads CASSLTGFGQPQHF. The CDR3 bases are TGTGCCAGCAGCTTGACAGGTTTCGGGCAGCCCCAGCATTTT.

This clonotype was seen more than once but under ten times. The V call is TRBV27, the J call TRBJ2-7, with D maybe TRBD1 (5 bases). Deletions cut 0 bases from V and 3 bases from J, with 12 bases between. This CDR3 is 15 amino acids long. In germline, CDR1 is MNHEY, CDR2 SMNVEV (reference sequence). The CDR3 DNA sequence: TGTGCCAGCAGTTTATCGCGTCCAAGGGGCTACGAGCAGTACTTC. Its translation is CASSLSRPRGYEQYF.

CDR3 in amino acids: CASSLEVASAYNEQFF. Here the CDR3 DNA reads TGTGCCAGCAGCTTAGAGGTCGCTAGCGCCTACAATGAGCAGTTCTTC. V and J are TRBV11-2 and TRBJ2-1, with TRBD2 as a possible D gene (6 bases). The CDR3 is made up of 16 amino acids. The V end was cut by 0 bases, the J end by 2 bases, with 11 bases between. In germline, CDR1 is SGHAT, CDR2 FQNNGV.

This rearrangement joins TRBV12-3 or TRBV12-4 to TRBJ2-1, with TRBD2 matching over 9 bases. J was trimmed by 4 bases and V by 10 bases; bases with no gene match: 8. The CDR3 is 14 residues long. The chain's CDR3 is CATTGTSLYNEQFF. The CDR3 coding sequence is TGTGCCACCACCGGGACTAGCTTATACAATGAGCAGTTCTTC.

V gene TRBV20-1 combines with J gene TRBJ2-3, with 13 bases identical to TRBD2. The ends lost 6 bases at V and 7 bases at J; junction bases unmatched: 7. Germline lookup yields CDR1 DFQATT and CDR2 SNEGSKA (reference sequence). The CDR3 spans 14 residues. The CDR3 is CSARRTSGSNTQYF. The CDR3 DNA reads TGCAGTGCGAGGCGGACTAGCGGGAGTAATACGCAGTATTTT.

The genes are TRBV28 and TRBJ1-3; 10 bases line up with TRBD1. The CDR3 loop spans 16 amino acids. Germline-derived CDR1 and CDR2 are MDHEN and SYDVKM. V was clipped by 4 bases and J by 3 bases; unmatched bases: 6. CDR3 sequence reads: CASSSPGTGDGNTIYF. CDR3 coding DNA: TGTGCCAGCAGTTCCCCCGGGACAGGGGATGGAAACACCATATATTTT.

CDR3 DNA sequence: TGTGCCAGCAGTCCCACTCAGTCTCACTCCTACAATGAGCAGTTCTTC. Amino acid sequence: CASSPTQSHSYNEQFF. The chain employs TRBV7-2 and TRBJ2-1, with no clear D. Deletions cut 6 bases from V and 0 bases from J, with 15 bases between. CDR3 length: 16 amino acids. Germline V CDR1 and CDR2: SGHTA, FQGNSA.

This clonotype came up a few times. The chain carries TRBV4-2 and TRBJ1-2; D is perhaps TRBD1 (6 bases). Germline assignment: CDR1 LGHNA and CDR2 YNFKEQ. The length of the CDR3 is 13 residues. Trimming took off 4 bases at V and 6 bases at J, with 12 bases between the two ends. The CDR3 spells CASSPRGGDGYTF. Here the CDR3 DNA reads TGTGCCAGCAGCCCAAGGGGGGGCGATGGCTACACCTTC.

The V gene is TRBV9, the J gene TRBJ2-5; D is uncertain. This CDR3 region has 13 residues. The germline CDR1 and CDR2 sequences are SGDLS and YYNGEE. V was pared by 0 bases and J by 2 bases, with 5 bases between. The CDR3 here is CASSVGLQETQYF. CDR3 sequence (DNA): TGTGCCAGCAGCGTAGGTCTACAAGAGACCCAGTACTTC.

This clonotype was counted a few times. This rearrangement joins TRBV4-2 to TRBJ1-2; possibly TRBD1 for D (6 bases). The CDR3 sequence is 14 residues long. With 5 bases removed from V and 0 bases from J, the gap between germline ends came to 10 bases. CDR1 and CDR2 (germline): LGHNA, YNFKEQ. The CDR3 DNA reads TGTGCCAGCAGCTCCGGACAGACTAACTATGGCTACACCTTC. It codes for CASSSGQTNYGYTF.

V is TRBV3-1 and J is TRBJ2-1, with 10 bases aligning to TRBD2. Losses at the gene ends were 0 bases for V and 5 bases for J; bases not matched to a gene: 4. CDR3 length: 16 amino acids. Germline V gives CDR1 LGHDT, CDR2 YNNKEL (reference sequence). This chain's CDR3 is CASSQDRTSGNNEQFF. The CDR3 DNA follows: TGTGCCAGCAGCCAAGACAGGACTAGCGGAAACAATGAGCAGTTCTTC.

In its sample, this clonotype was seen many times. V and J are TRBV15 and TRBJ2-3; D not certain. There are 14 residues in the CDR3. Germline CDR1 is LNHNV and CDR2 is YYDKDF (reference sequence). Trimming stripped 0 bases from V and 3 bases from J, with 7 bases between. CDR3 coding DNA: TGTGCCACCAGCAGAGATTTAACAACAGATACGCAGTATTTT. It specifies CATSRDLTTDTQYF.

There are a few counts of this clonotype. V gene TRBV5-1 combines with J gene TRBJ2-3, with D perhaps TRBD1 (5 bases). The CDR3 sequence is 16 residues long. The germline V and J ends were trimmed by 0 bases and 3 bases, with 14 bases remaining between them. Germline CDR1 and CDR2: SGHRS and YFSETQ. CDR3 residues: CASSLGLGRVTDTQYF. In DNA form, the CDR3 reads TGCGCCAGCAGCTTGGGCCTGGGCAGGGTTACAGATACGCAGTATTTT.

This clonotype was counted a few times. In DNA form, the CDR3 reads TGTGCCAGCTCACTCCACCGGGGGACGGGAAAAGGGGTTGAGCAGTTCTTC. It translates to CASSLHRGTGKGVEQFF. J is TRBJ2-1 and V is TRBV18, with D tentatively TRBD2 (6 bases). The CDR3 loop spans 17 amino acids. V dropped 4 bases and J dropped 9 bases, with 25 bases sitting between them. The germline V gene encodes CDR1 KGHSH and CDR2 LQKENI. The full variable domain, completed using reference TRBV18 and TRBJ2-1, is NAGVMQNPRHLVRRRGQEARLRCSPMKGHSHVYWYRQLPEEGLKFMVYLQKENIIDESGMPKERFSAEFPKEGPSILRIQQVVRGDSAAYFCASSLHRGTGKGVEQFFGPGTRLTVL.

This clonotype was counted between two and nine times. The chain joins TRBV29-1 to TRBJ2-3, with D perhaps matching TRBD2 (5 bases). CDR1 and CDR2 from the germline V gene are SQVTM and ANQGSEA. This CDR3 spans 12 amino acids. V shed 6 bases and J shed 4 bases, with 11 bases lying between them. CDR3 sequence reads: CSVGSNADTQYF. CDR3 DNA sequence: TGCAGCGTGGGGAGTAACGCAGATACGCAGTATTTT.